A single sample is the source of the 21 T cell receptor beta chains below, sequenced in a study of T cells in Graves' hyperthyroidism and ophthalmopathy. TCR beta CDR3 regions were amplified from RNA transcripts. The TCR CDR3 was amplified in a first-round RT-PCR using the HTBI primer set. One entry per CDR3 protein results from TCRdb running MiXCR on the multiplex PCR reads. The sample includes 500,000 to 600,000 distinct CDR3 sequences, 40% to 55% of them seen just once. Source material: peripheral blood or thyroid tissue (not recorded which). These receptor sequences come from an adult woman with Graves' disease, either hyperthyroidism or ophthalmopathy (not recorded which).

The chain has TRBV11-2 and TRBJ1-2; a weak D match, TRBD1 (6 bases). CDR3 size: 13 residues. V shed 2 bases and J shed 4 bases, with 8 bases lying between them. CDR1 is SGHAT, CDR2 FQNNGV, per germline. The CDR3: CASSLTGRYGYTF. CDR3 sequence (DNA): TGTGCCAGCAGCTTAACAGGGCGCTATGGCTACACCTTC.

The sample holds a few counts of this clonotype. V is TRBV9 and J is TRBJ1-1, with D perhaps TRBD1 (6 bases). Trimming removed 4 bases from V and 4 bases from J, with 17 bases in between. From germline, CDR1 is SGDLS and CDR2 YYNGEE. This CDR3 comprises 15 residues. CDR3 amino acids: CASSHRTGTGTEAFF. For the CDR3, the DNA is TGTGCCAGCAGCCACCGCACAGGGACGGGCACTGAAGCTTTCTTT.

The chain combines TRBV7-9 with TRBJ1-4, with 11 bases lining up with TRBD1. CDR3 length: 14 amino acids. V shed 4 bases, J shed 5 bases, and the junction held 0 bases outside the gene matches. Germline V gene data show CDR1 as SEHNR and CDR2 as FQNEAQ (reference sequence). In DNA form, the CDR3 reads TGTGCCAGCAGCTGGACAGGGGGCAATGAAAAACTGTTTTTT. It is translated as CASSWTGGNEKLFF.

The chain has TRBV6-4 and TRBJ1-2; TRBD1 is a possible D gene (6 bases). Germline loops: CDR1 MRHNA, CDR2 SNTAGT. V lost 5 bases to trimming and J lost 3 bases, with 19 bases between them. The CDR3 loop spans 16 amino acids. This chain's CDR3 is CASSSQRGVDYYGYTF. The CDR3 DNA reads TGTGCCAGCAGTTCCCAGAGGGGGGTGGACTACTATGGCTACACCTTC.

V and J are TRBV3-1 and TRBJ1-1; tentative D call: TRBD1 (6 bases). The CDR3 contains 17 residues. The V end was cut by 3 bases, the J end by 0 bases, with 17 bases between. Germline V gene lookup returns CDR1 LGHDT and CDR2 YNNKEL (reference sequence). The DNA of the CDR3 is TGTGCCAGCAGCCATGACGGGGACATCCGAATGAACACTGAAGCTTTCTTT. Its protein is CASSHDGDIRMNTEAFF.

Regarding this clonotype: At one boundary the junction diverges from the germline segment, which might be a read error. The chain links TRBV27 to TRBJ1-1, with D perhaps matching TRBD1 (5 bases). Germline V gene data show CDR1 as MNHEY and CDR2 as SMNVEV (reference sequence). There are 16 residues in the CDR3. The CDR3 spells CASSYSSGTYGTEASF. The CDR3 DNA sequence: TGTGCCAGCAGTTACTCCTCAGGGACCTATGGCACTGAAGCTTCCTTT.

Remarks on this clonotype: Possible read error: a much larger clone is one base away. Since no conserved phenylalanine or tryptophan closes the CDR3, a read error is the likely cause. In nucleotides, the CDR3 is TGTGCCAGCAGTCGACTAGCGGGAGAGGGGACCCAGTACCTC. Protein: CASSRLAGEGTQYL. V gene TRBV6-6 combines with J gene TRBJ2-5; 12 nucleotides line up with TRBD2. Germline CDR1 is MNHNY and CDR2 is SVGAGI (reference sequence). CDR3 length: 14 residues. J lost 7 bases, V lost 5 bases, and 5 bases had no gene match.

The chain carries TRBV19 and TRBJ1-2; D is unclear. In germline, CDR1 is LNHDA, CDR2 SQIVND (reference sequence). This CDR3 has 13 residues. V was clipped by 3 bases and J by 4 bases, with 9 bases between them. The CDR3 bases are TGTGCCAGTAGTATCACAGAAAGCTATGGCTACACCTTC. Encoded protein: CASSITESYGYTF.

V usage is TRBV7-8 and J usage is TRBJ1-2; weak D call: TRBD1 (6 bases). The V gene lost 5 bases and the J gene lost 4 bases, with 14 bases spanning the gap. In germline, CDR1 is SGHVS, CDR2 FQNEAQ. The CDR3 spans 14 residues. CDR3: CASSPPQGSYGYTF. The CDR3 DNA reads as TGTGCCAGCAGCCCACCCCAGGGGAGCTATGGCTACACCTTC. The full variable domain, rest sourced from reference TRBV7-8 and TRBJ1-2, is GAGVSQSPRYKVAKRGQDVALRCDPISGHVSLFWYQQALGQGPEFLTYFQNEAQLDKSGLPSDRFFAERPEGSVSTLKIQRTQQEDSAVYLCASSPPQGSYGYTFGSGTRLTVV.

V gene TRBV10-3 combines with J gene TRBJ1-2; the D gene is possibly TRBD1 (5 bases). V was trimmed by 0 bases and J by 6 bases, leaving 17 bases between them. Germline V gives CDR1 ENHRY, CDR2 SYGVKD. The CDR3 sequence is 16 residues long. In DNA form, the CDR3 reads TGTGCCATCAGTGAGTCGCGGGGGAACACTGAAGATGGCTACACCTTC. It encodes CAISESRGNTEDGYTF.

The V gene is TRBV15, the J gene TRBJ2-5, with D possibly matching TRBD2 (5 bases). Germline CDR1 is LNHNV and CDR2 is YYDKDF (reference sequence). The CDR3 has 15 amino acids. V shed 3 bases and J shed 4 bases, with 15 bases lying between them. This CDR3 is CATSRGGRNLETQYF. CDR3 nucleotide sequence: TGTGCCACCAGCAGGGGCGGGCGAAACCTAGAGACCCAGTACTTC. The variable domain in full, completed from reference TRBV15 and TRBJ2-5, reads DAMVIQNPRYQVTQFGKPVTLSCSQTLNHNVMYWYQQKSSQAPKLLFHYYDKDFNNEADTPDNFQSRRPNTSFCFLDIRSPGLGDTAMYLCATSRGGRNLETQYFGPGTRLLVL.

This chain connects TRBV6-4 to TRBJ2-3, with a weak D call TRBD2 (6 bases). The length of the CDR3 is 17 residues. From germline, CDR1 is MRHNA and CDR2 SNTAGT. Trimming removed 0 bases at V and 1 base at J, with 14 bases between. The CDR3 DNA is TGTGCCAGCAGTGACTCGAGTAGCGGAGAAGGCACAGATACGCAGTATTTT. It specifies CASSDSSSGEGTDTQYF.

This clonotype has ten or more counts. The V and J genes are TRBV10-3 and TRBJ1-3; possibly TRBD1 for D (5 bases). Germline CDR1 is ENHRY and CDR2 is SYGVKD. This CDR3 has 14 residues. V was trimmed by 7 bases and J by 0 bases, leaving 10 bases between them. The CDR3 sequence: CAITRGHSGNTIYF. The CDR3 DNA sequence: TGTGCCATCACTCGGGGCCACTCTGGAAACACCATATATTTT.

The rearrangement joins TRBV10-3 to TRBJ2-5, with D possibly TRBD1 on 5 matching bases. The V end was cut by 3 bases, the J end by 9 bases, with 14 bases between. The CDR3 is 13 residues long. The V gene's germline CDR1 is ENHRY and CDR2 SYGVKD. The CDR3 coding sequence is TGTGCCATCAGTGACAGGGTCAATCAGCCCCAGTACTTC. Protein: CAISDRVNQPQYF.

Concerning this clonotype itself: The junction does not match germline at one end; this may be a read error. The rearrangement uses TRBV7-2 and TRBJ2-7; the D is unclear. The CDR3 is 12 amino acids. Germline CDR1 reads SGHTA; CDR2 reads FQGNSA. CDR3 in DNA: TGCGCCAGCAGCCACTTGGGGTCCGAGCAGTACTTC. It is translated as CASSHLGSEQYF.

The genes are TRBV30 and TRBJ2-2; D is unclear. CDR1 and CDR2 (germline): GTSNPN, SVGIG (reference sequence). This CDR3 is 12 amino acids long. Between the trimmed V and J ends, which lost 0 bases and 6 bases, there was a span of 5 bases. The CDR3 DNA sequence: TGTGCCTGGAGTGTATTTGCCGGGGAGCTGTTTTTT. This codes for CAWSVFAGELFF.

Ten or more counts support this clonotype. The chain recombines TRBV12-3 or TRBV12-4 with TRBJ1-2, with 8 bases lining up with TRBD1. This CDR3 has 15 amino acids. The junction had 13 bases not matched to a gene; V was cut back by 5 bases and J by 8 bases. The CDR3 sequence: CASSPIGQGRWGYTF. The DNA for the CDR3 is TGTGCCAGCAGTCCGATCGGACAGGGCCGGTGGGGCTACACCTTC.

This clonotype occurred many times. The chain links TRBV5-6 to TRBJ1-1; no reliable D call. Trimming cost V 4 bases and J 1 base, with 11 bases left between them. The CDR3 is 14 residues long. The germline gives CDR1 SGHDT, CDR2 YYEEEE. The CDR3 DNA is TGTGCCAGCAGCACTATGACGGCGAACACTGAAGCTTTCTTT. It yields the protein CASSTMTANTEAFF.

This chain joins TRBV19 and TRBJ2-1; D might be TRBD1 or TRBD2, each matching 5 bases. Germline CDR1 is LNHDA and CDR2 is SQIVND (reference sequence). Trimming cost V 7 bases and J 8 bases, with 18 bases left between them. The CDR3 contains 14 residues. The CDR3 loop reads CASTGTPHTHEQFF. CDR3 DNA: TGTGCCAGTACTGGGACGCCGCACACCCATGAGCAGTTCTTC.

V gene TRBV2 combines with J gene TRBJ1-6, with no clear D. The CDR3 has 14 residues. Per germline, CDR1 SNHLY and CDR2 FYNNEI. Trimming took off 0 bases at V and 9 bases at J, with 9 bases between the two ends. Written as DNA, the CDR3 is TGTGCCAGCAGTGAAGCGGAATTGGGTTCACCCCTCCACTTT. Translated: CASSEAELGSPLHF.

The chain uses TRBV11-2 and TRBJ2-2; 11 nucleotides align to TRBD2. Per the germline V gene, CDR1 is SGHAT and CDR2 is FQNNGV. This CDR3 contains 17 residues. V dropped 6 bases and J dropped 1; count of bases not matched to a gene: 7. CDR3 amino acids: CASSSTGTSGNTGELFF. The CDR3 coding sequence is TGTGCCAGCAGTTCCACCGGGACTAGCGGGAACACCGGGGAGCTGTTTTTT.